This T cell receptor beta chain is drawn from a study of blood T cell repertoires in COVID-19. Background on the study: The samples span acute and convalescent COVID-19 from the United States, Italy and Spain. PBMCs, B-cell-depleted T cells, or T cells provided the cDNA or gDNA that made up the material.

Cohort placement rested on clinical history that participants reported themselves. Sequencing used immunoSEQ multiplex PCR; TCRdb keeps in-frame clones, though not all of them. The sample yields roughly 250,000 clones, about nine tenths seen once. Germline values: CDR1 SGHAT, CDR2 FQNNGV. The V gene end was trimmed by 5 bases and the J gene end by 0 bases; junction bases not matched to a gene: 5. CDR3 size: 16 residues. The specimen was PBMCs or T cells enriched from blood (not recorded which). The TCR originated in a woman aged 40 to 49 with acute COVID-19. This chain uses TRBV11-2 with TRBJ2-1; 9 positions match TRBD2. This chain's CDR3 is CASSQVSGSSYNEQFF. CDR3 DNA: TGTGCCAGCAGCCAAGTTAGCGGGAGCTCCTACAATGAGCAGTTCTTC.